Following are 20 T cell receptor beta chains from one sample sequenced in a study of blood T cell repertoires in COVID-19. Only in-frame clones appear in the TCRdb table, and some are missing; sequencing was by immunoSEQ multiplex PCR. The top ten clones hold about 6% of a sample with under 200,000 clones, about 82% of them seen once. Sequenced input: PBMCs or T cells enriched from blood (not recorded which). Receptors were obtained from a man aged 35 to 55 with acute COVID-19.

This clone was recorded a few times. The rearrangement links TRBV2 to TRBJ2-2; 7 bases fit TRBD2. Germline V lookup: CDR1 SNHLY, CDR2 FYNNEI. This CDR3 has 13 residues. With 8 bases clipped from V and 6 bases from J, the junction kept 6 bases outside the gene matches. Written as DNA, the CDR3 is TGTGCCAGCGGACTAGAATTTTCCGGGGAGCTGTTTTTT. Encoded protein: CASGLEFSGELFF.

The V gene is TRBV5-5, the J gene TRBJ2-1, with D maybe TRBD2 (5 bases). V was shortened by 7 bases and J by 5 bases, with 19 bases between the two germline ends. The CDR3 is 15 residues long. Germline V CDR1 and CDR2: SGHKS, YYEKEE (reference sequence). The DNA of the CDR3 is TGTGCCAGCGACTCGAACATCGGACTCAACAATGAGCAGTTCTTC. It codes for CASDSNIGLNNEQFF.

V usage is TRBV28 and J usage is TRBJ1-5; D is possibly TRBD1 (6 bases). Per germline, CDR1 MDHEN and CDR2 SYDVKM. Trimming took 5 bases from V and 5 from J, leaving 13 bases between them. The CDR3 consists of 14 residues. In DNA, the CDR3 is TGTGCCAGCAGTCCACGGACAGACCATCAGCCCCAGCATTTT. The encoded protein is CASSPRTDHQPQHF. The full variable domain, with the rest looked up from reference TRBV28 and TRBJ1-5, is DVKVTQSSRYLVKRTGEKVFLECVQDMDHENMFWYRQDPGLGLRLIYFSYDVKMKEKGDIPEGYSVSREKKERFSLILESASTNQTSMYLCASSPRTDHQPQHFGDGTRLSIL.

This chain uses TRBV19 with TRBJ1-1, with 8 bases matching TRBD1. Trimming removed 5 bases from V and 1 base from J; junction bases left unmatched: 9. From germline, CDR1 is LNHDA and CDR2 SQIVND (reference sequence). The CDR3 contains 16 residues. As DNA, the CDR3 is TGTGCCAGTAGTGCCCAACAGGGGGAAGGGAACACTGAAGCTTTCTTT. Translated, it gives CASSAQQGEGNTEAFF.

V and J are TRBV9 and TRBJ2-2; TRBD2 matches 14 bases. CDR3 size: 17 residues. V shed 3 bases, J shed 3 bases, and the junction held 4 bases outside the gene matches. The V gene's germline CDR1 is SGDLS and CDR2 YYNGEE. The CDR3 DNA reads as TGTGCCAGCAGCGGAAGACTAGCGGGAGGGTACACCGGGGAGCTGTTTTTT. Its translation is CASSGRLAGGYTGELFF. Filled out from reference TRBV9 and TRBJ2-2, the complete variable domain reads DSGVTQTPKHLITATGQRVTLRCSPRSGDLSVYWYQQSLDQGLQFLIQYYNGEERAKGNILERFSAQQFPDLHSELNLSSLELGDSALYFCASSGRLAGGYTGELFFGEGSRLTVL.

This chain links TRBV19 with TRBJ2-7; 7 nucleotides agree with TRBD2. This CDR3 is built from 15 residues. With V trimmed by 5 bases and J by 3 bases, 10 bases remained unmatched. Looked up from germline, CDR1 is LNHDA and CDR2 is SQIVND (reference sequence). The CDR3 nucleotides read TGTGCCAGTAGTGGAGCTAGCGGACTGGTCTACGAGCAGTACTTC. It translates to CASSGASGLVYEQYF.

This clone showed up just once. The V and J genes are TRBV6-6 and TRBJ2-3; unclear D gene. V was pared by 0 bases and J by 3 bases, with 7 bases between. This CDR3 contains 14 residues. CDR1 MNHNY and CDR2 SVGAGI come from the germline V gene (reference sequence). The CDR3 reads CASSYSHITDTQYF. The CDR3 DNA reads TGTGCCAGCAGTTACTCCCACATAACAGATACGCAGTATTTT.

The chain is built from TRBV4-2 and TRBJ1-2; D is unresolved. This CDR3 spans 11 amino acids. Germline values: CDR1 LGHNA, CDR2 YNFKEQ. V was shortened by 2 bases and J by 8 bases, with 6 bases between the two germline ends. In DNA, the CDR3 is TGTGCCAGCAGCCAATCAGGCGGCTACACCTTC. This gives the protein CASSQSGGYTF.

This rearrangement joins TRBV9 to TRBJ1-6; D gene uncertain. Germline V gene lookup returns CDR1 SGDLS and CDR2 YYNGEE. CDR3 length: 15 amino acids. Trimming took 4 bases from V and 10 from J, leaving 18 bases between them. CDR3 amino acids: CASSPRVIENSPLHF. The CDR3 DNA sequence: TGTGCCAGCAGCCCCCGTGTCATCGAGAACTCACCCCTCCACTTT.

V is TRBV15 and J is TRBJ1-1; D perhaps matches TRBD1 (5 bases). Trimming cost V 0 bases and J 3 bases, with 8 bases left between them. This CDR3 has 14 residues. In germline, CDR1 is LNHNV, CDR2 YYDKDF (reference sequence). As DNA, the CDR3 is TGTGCCACCAGCAGAGACAGGGCGGACACTGAAGCTTTCTTT. Protein sequence: CATSRDRADTEAFF. The full variable domain, in which reference TRBV15 and TRBJ1-1 provide the parts outside the CDR3, is DAMVIQNPRYQVTQFGKPVTLSCSQTLNHNVMYWYQQKSSQAPKLLFHYYDKDFNNEADTPDNFQSRRPNTSFCFLDIRSPGLGDTAMYLCATSRDRADTEAFFGQGTRLTVV.

The V call is TRBV29-1, the J call TRBJ2-1; 11 bases align to TRBD2. With V trimmed by 5 bases and J by 0 bases, 3 bases remained unmatched. The germline V gene has CDR1 SQVTM and CDR2 ANQGSEA. This CDR3 region has 15 residues. This CDR3 is CSVRLAGSSYNEQFF. The CDR3 bases are TGCAGCGTTAGACTAGCGGGGAGCTCCTACAATGAGCAGTTCTTC.

V gene TRBV9 combines with J gene TRBJ2-7; D possibly corresponds to TRBD1 (5 bases). Trimming pared 2 bases from V and 3 bases from J, leaving 12 bases between. Germline V gene sequence: CDR1 SGDLS, CDR2 YYNGEE. The CDR3 covers 14 residues. The CDR3 sequence: CASSVASQGYEQYF. CDR3 nucleotide sequence: TGTGCCAGCAGCGTGGCAAGCCAGGGCTACGAGCAGTACTTC. The full variable domain, with the rest looked up from reference TRBV9 and TRBJ2-7, is DSGVTQTPKHLITATGQRVTLRCSPRSGDLSVYWYQQSLDQGLQFLIQYYNGEERAKGNILERFSAQQFPDLHSELNLSSLELGDSALYFCASSVASQGYEQYFGPGTRLTVT.

This sequence joins TRBV5-1 and TRBJ2-1; D perhaps matches TRBD1 (9 bases). The CDR3 is 15 amino acids. Germline CDR1 and CDR2: SGHRS and YFSETQ. V was pared by 4 bases and J by 10 bases, with 21 bases between. CDR3 sequence: CASSGGGTGRKEQFF. Here the CDR3 DNA reads TGCGCCAGCAGCGGCGGGGGGACAGGGCGAAAAGAGCAGTTCTTC. Together with reference TRBV5-1 and TRBJ2-1, the CDR3 gives the full variable domain: KAGVTQTPRYLIKTRGQQVTLSCSPISGHRSVSWYQQTPGQGLQFLFEYFSETQRNKGNFPGRFSGRQFSNSRSEMNVSTLELGDSALYLCASSGGGTGRKEQFFGPGTRLTVL.

This sequence joins TRBV7-3 and TRBJ2-3, with 9 bases matching TRBD2. The CDR3 loop spans 14 amino acids. The junction had 2 bases not matched to a gene; V was cut back by 4 bases and J by 3 bases. Per the germline V gene, CDR1 is SGHTA and CDR2 is FQGTGA. DNA for the CDR3: TGTGCCAGCAGCTCCGGACTAGCGACAGATACGCAGTATTTT. It codes for CASSSGLATDTQYF. Full variable domain (missing parts from reference TRBV7-3 and TRBJ2-3): GAGVSQTPSNKVTEKGKYVELRCDPISGHTALYWYRQSLGQGPEFLIYFQGTGAADDSGLPNDRFFAVRPEGSVSTLKIQRTERGDSAVYLCASSSGLATDTQYFGPGTRLTVL.

CDR3 in DNA: TGTGCCAGCTCACCGACTAGCGGGGAGTACAATGAGCAGTTCTTC. Its protein product is CASSPTSGEYNEQFF. This chain joins TRBV18 and TRBJ2-1; 11 nucleotides line up with TRBD2. There are 15 residues in the CDR3. Germline trimming cut 3 bases from V and 4 bases from J; bases unmatched to any gene: 2. Germline V gene sequence: CDR1 KGHSH, CDR2 LQKENI.

The CDR3 is CASSQLAGEVGNEQFF. The CDR3 nucleotides are TGTGCCAGCAGCCAACTAGCGGGAGAGGTTGGGAATGAGCAGTTCTTC. V and J are TRBV21-1 and TRBJ2-1; TRBD2 is the table's D call, not checked against the DNA. TRBV21-1 has pseudogene status. CDR3 length: 16 residues.

This clone was recorded a few times. The CDR3 nucleotides are TGTGCCAGCAGCTTAGTTGGTTGGGCGGGAGCGGGGAATGAGCAGTTCTTC. Translating gives CASSLVGWAGAGNEQFF. The chain carries TRBV7-6 and TRBJ2-1; 7 bases line up with TRBD2. This CDR3 has 17 residues. Germline lookup yields CDR1 SGHVS and CDR2 FNYEAQ. V dropped 1 base and J dropped 7; count of bases not matched to a gene: 13.

This clone showed up many times. This chain joins TRBV14 and TRBJ2-1; 13 nucleotides agree with TRBD2. Germline V CDR1 and CDR2: SGHDN, FVKESK. This CDR3 is built from 16 residues. The V and J ends lost 4 bases and 9 bases, in that order; junction bases with no gene match: 9. The CDR3 is CASSRRLAGGRGEQFF. The DNA of the CDR3 is TGTGCCAGCAGCCGACGACTAGCGGGAGGTCGGGGTGAGCAGTTCTTC.

There are a few counts of this clone. The V and J genes are TRBV5-4 and TRBJ2-7; 14 bases are a match to TRBD2. Trimming cost V 0 bases and J 6 bases; bases outside gene matches: 8. Germline values: CDR1 SGHNT, CDR2 YYREEE (reference sequence). The length of the CDR3 is 17 residues. The CDR3 loop is CASSLGLAGGYFAEQYF. CDR3 bases: TGTGCCAGCAGCTTGGGACTAGCGGGAGGGTATTTCGCCGAGCAGTACTTC.

The chain links TRBV7-9 to TRBJ1-1; D perhaps matches TRBD1 (6 bases). V was trimmed by 6 bases and J by 6 bases, leaving 11 bases between them. Germline CDR1 SEHNR, CDR2 FQNEAQ (reference sequence). CDR3 size: 12 residues. CDR3 sequence: CASRPGAAEAFF. The CDR3, as DNA: TGTGCCAGCAGGCCAGGGGCTGCTGAAGCTTTCTTT.